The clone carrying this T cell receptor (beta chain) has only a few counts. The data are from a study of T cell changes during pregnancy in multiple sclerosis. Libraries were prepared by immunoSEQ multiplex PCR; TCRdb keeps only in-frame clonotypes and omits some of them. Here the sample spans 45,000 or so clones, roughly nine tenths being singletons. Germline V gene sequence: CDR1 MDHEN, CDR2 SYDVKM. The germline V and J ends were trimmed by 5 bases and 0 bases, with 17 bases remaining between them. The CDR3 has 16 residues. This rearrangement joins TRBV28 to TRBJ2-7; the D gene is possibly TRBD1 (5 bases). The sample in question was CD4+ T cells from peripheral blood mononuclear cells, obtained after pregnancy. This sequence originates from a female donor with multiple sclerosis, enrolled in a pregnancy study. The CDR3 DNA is TGTGCCAGCAGTGACAGCAAGAAAAAACCCTCCTACGAGCAGTACTTC. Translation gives CASSDSKKKPSYEQYF.